The source of this T cell receptor beta chain is a study of blood T cell repertoires in COVID-19. About the study: The United States, Italy and Spain provided the acute and convalescent COVID-19 samples. The analysed material was cDNA or gDNA that came from T cells, B-cell-depleted T cells, or PBMCs.

The V segment lost 7 bases and the J segment 3 bases; nucleotides outside the gene matches: 4. Germline lookup yields CDR1 SNHLY and CDR2 FYNNEI. The CDR3 sequence is 13 residues long. Ages ranged from 18 to 89 years, with residence in 20 to 30 US areas. Grouping used clinical history reported by participants in a survey and questionnaire. Data came from immunoSEQ multiplex PCR; TCRdb stores just in-frame clones and leaves some out. This table holds roughly 190,000 clones, less than 90% found once. Sequenced material: PBMCs or T cells enriched from blood (not recorded which). This chain connects TRBV2 to TRBJ2-3; 7 bases are a match to TRBD2. The TCR sequence derives from a woman aged 25-40 years who had been exposed to COVID-19. The CDR3 sequence: CASTGTTTDTQYF. CDR3 nucleotides: TGTGCCAGCACCGGGACTACTACAGATACGCAGTATTTT.